These 5 T cell receptor beta chains were all obtained from the same sample, sequenced in a study of blood T cell repertoires in COVID-19. The repertoire was sequenced with immunoSEQ multiplex PCR; TCRdb's copy has only in-frame clones and lacks some. The table includes over 200,000 clones, roughly 84% detected once. Material: PBMCs or T cells enriched from blood (not recorded which). These receptors were collected from a woman in her thirties or forties who had recovered from COVID-19.

V and J are TRBV3-1 (or the pseudogene TRBV3-2) and TRBJ1-5; tentatively, D is TRBD1 (6 bases). Trimming took 3 bases from V and 8 from J, leaving 14 bases between them. Germline CDR1 LGHDT, CDR2 YNNKEL (reference sequence). There are 14 residues in the CDR3. The CDR3 region is CASSQTTGNKPQHF. The CDR3 DNA follows: TGTGCCAGCAGCCAGACCACAGGGAATAAGCCCCAGCATTTT.

The chain recombines TRBV7-9 with TRBJ2-3; a possible D gene is TRBD2 (6 bases). Looked up from germline, CDR1 is SEHNR and CDR2 is FQNEAQ (reference sequence). V was trimmed by 0 bases and J by 6 bases, leaving 10 bases between them. The CDR3 runs 14 residues. This chain's CDR3 is CASSLAGGIDTQYF. The CDR3 DNA follows: TGTGCCAGCAGCTTAGCGGGAGGCATTGATACGCAGTATTTT.

The chain's CDR3 is CASSPISSTGDRGVSEAFF. Written as DNA, the CDR3 is TGTGCCAGCAGCCCTATATCAAGCACTGGGGACAGGGGTGTCTCTGAAGCTTTCTTT. The rearrangement links TRBV6-2 or TRBV6-3 to TRBJ1-1; TRBD1 agrees at 10 bases. Germline V CDR1 and CDR2: MNHEY, SVGEGT. V trimming: 6 bases; J trimming: 6 bases; junction bases outside the gene matches: 22. This CDR3 has 19 amino acids.

The chain is built from TRBV5-4 and TRBJ2-1, with TRBD1 matching over 9 bases. This CDR3 has 15 amino acids. CDR1 is SGHNT and CDR2 is YYREEE in the germline V gene (reference sequence). V trimming: 4 bases; J trimming: 7 bases; junction bases outside the gene matches: 9. CDR3 amino acids: CASSAWGQGPNEQFF. The CDR3 bases are TGTGCCAGCAGCGCCTGGGGACAGGGCCCGAATGAGCAGTTCTTC.

The genes are TRBV5-4 and TRBJ2-7, with 14 bases aligning to TRBD2. This CDR3 has 16 amino acids. Germline V gene sequence: CDR1 SGHNT, CDR2 YYREEE (reference sequence). Trimming took 5 bases from V and 2 from J; bases not matched to a gene: 6. CDR3 nucleotides: TGTGCCAGCAGTTCCACGGGACTAGCGGGAGCCTACGAGCAGTACTTC. Residues: CASSSTGLAGAYEQYF. Combining the CDR3 with reference TRBV5-4 and TRBJ2-7 gives the whole variable domain ETGVTQSPTHLIKTRGQQVTLRCSSQSGHNTVSWYQQALGQGPQFIFQYYREEENGRGNFPPRFSGLQFPNYSSELNVNALELDDSALYLCASSSTGLAGAYEQYFGPGTRLTVT.